The clone carrying this T cell receptor (beta chain) is a singleton in its sample. The data derive from a study of blood T cell repertoires in COVID-19. The wider study: From T cells, B-cell-depleted T cells, or PBMCs came the material, which was cDNA or gDNA.

The study assigned cohorts using participant-reported clinical history. This CDR3 has 12 amino acids. V lost 6 bases and J 10 bases, leaving 12 bases between the germline ends. In germline, CDR1 is LNHDA, CDR2 SQIVND (reference sequence). Authors' data handling: Estimates of nucleated cell counts were drawn from the amplification of reference gene primers. Data came from immunoSEQ multiplex PCR; TCRdb stores just in-frame clones and leaves some out. V, J and clone size derive from that table, while D and trimming were established from the DNA sequence. The table has around 180,000 clones, roughly 86% seen once.

The source material was PBMCs or T cells enriched from blood (not recorded which). The sequence came from a woman younger than 45 who had recovered from COVID-19. The genes are TRBV19 and TRBJ1-4, with a weak D call TRBD1 (5 bases). The CDR3 sequence is CASRSRVGKLFF. The DNA for the CDR3 is TGTGCCAGTAGAAGCAGGGTTGGAAAACTGTTTTTT.